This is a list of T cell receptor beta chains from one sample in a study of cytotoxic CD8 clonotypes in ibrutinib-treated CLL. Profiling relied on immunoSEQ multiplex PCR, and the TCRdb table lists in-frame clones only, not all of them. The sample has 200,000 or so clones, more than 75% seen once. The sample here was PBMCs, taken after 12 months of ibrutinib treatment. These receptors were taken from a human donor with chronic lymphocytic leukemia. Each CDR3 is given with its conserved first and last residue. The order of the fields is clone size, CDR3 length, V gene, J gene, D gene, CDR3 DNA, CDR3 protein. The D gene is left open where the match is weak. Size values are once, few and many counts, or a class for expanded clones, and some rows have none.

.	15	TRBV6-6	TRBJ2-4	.	TGTGCCAGCAGTTACGTGGGCAACCCAAAAAACATTCAGTACTTC	CASSYVGNPKNIQYF
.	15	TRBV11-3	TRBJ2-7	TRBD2	TGTGCCAGCAGCCTCACCGGGACTAGCGTGAGCGAGCAGTACTTC	CASSLTGTSVSEQYF
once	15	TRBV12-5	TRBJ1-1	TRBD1	TGTGCTAGTGGTTTGAATACAGGGGATAACACTGAAGCTTTCTTT	CASGLNTGDNTEAFF
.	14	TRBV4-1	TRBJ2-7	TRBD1	TGCGCCAGCAGCCGCCCGGGACAGGGGTGGGAGCAGTACTTC	CASSRPGQGWEQYF
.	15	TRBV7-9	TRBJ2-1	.	TGTGCCAGCAGCCGAAAGCGGAGCTCCTACAATGAGCAGTTCTTC	CASSRKRSSYNEQFF
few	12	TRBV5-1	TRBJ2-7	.	TGCGCCAGCAGCTTCGGGGACTACGAGCAGTACTTC	CASSFGDYEQYF
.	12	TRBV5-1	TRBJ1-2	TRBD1	TGCGCCAGCAGCCTCGACAGGGGCGGCTACACCTTC	CASSLDRGGYTF
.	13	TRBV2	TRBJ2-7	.	TGTGCCAGCAGTGAGGGTGAGGGGTACGAGCAGTACTTC	CASSEGEGYEQYF
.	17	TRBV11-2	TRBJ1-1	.	TGTGCCAGCAGCCCGAGCCGGTACAGGGACATGAACACTGAAGCTTTCTTT	CASSPSRYRDMNTEAFF
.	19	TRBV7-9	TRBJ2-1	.	TGTGCCAGCAGCCCAGTAAGCTCTAGAGGGGCCAATCGGCACAATGAGCAGTTCTTC	CASSPVSSRGANRHNEQFF
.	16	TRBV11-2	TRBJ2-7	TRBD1	TGTGCCAGCAGCTTAGATCGGGACAGGGCCACCTACGAGCAGTACTTC	CASSLDRDRATYEQYF
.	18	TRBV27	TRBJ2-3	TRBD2	TGTGCCAGCAGTCTACCGGTGGCTAGCGGGAGTATGATGGATACGCAGTATTTT	CASSLPVASGSMMDTQYF
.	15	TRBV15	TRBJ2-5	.	TGTGCCACCAGCAGAGATCCCGTGGGAACGGAGACCCAGTACTTC	CATSRDPVGTETQYF
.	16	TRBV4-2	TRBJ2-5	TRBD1	TGTGCCAGCAGCCAAGTAGAAGGACAGGGGAAGGAGACCCAGTACTTC	CASSQVEGQGKETQYF
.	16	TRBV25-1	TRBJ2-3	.	TGTGCCAGCAGTGATAGAGGGGGATCTTCCCTGGATACGCAGTATTTT	CASSDRGGSSLDTQYF
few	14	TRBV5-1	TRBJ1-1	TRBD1	TGCGCCAGCAGCCGCGTCGGACAGGACACTGAAGCTTTCTTT	CASSRVGQDTEAFF
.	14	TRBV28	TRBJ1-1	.	TGTGCCAGCAGGGCCCCACTTGGGAACACTGAAGCTTTCTTT	CASRAPLGNTEAFF
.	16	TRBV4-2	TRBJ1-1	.	TGTGCCAGCAGCCAAGATAAAGGCCCGCTGAACACTGAAGCTTTCTTT	CASSQDKGPLNTEAFF
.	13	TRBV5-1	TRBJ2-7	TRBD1	TGCGCCAGCAGCTTTGGGACAGGCTACGAGCAGTACTTC	CASSFGTGYEQYF
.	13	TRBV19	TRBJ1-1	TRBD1	TGTGCCAGCCAGGACAGGCTGAACACTGAAGCTTTCTTT	CASQDRLNTEAFF
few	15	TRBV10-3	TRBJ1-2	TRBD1	TGTGCCATCAGGGGTGACAGGGATGGGGACTATGGCTACACCTTC	CAIRGDRDGDYGYTF
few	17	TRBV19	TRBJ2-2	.	TGTGCCAGTAGTATAATCCCCTCGGGGACGGTGACCGGGGAGCTGTTTTTT	CASSIIPSGTVTGELFF
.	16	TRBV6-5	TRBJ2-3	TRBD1	TGTGCCAGCAGTTTTGGGCCAGGGGGTGTCACAGATACGCAGTATTTT	CASSFGPGGVTDTQYF
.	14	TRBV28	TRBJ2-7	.	TGTGCCAGCAGTCCCCCCGGGACCGGGATTGGGCAGTACTTC	CASSPPGTGIGQYF
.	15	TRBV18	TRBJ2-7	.	TGTGCCAGCTCACCTGAAGGGGGGCCAACCTACGAGCAGTACTTC	CASSPEGGPTYEQYF
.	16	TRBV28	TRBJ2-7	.	TGTGCCAGCAGTTTATTTGGCCTAGATGTGAAATACGAGCAGTACTTC	CASSLFGLDVKYEQYF
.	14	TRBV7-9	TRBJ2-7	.	TGTGCCAGCAGCTTCTCAGGGGCTCCTTCCGAGCAGTACTTC	CASSFSGAPSEQYF
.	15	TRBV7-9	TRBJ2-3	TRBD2	TGTGCCAGCAGCTTAAGCGGGGGGACCGGCACTACGCAGTATTTT	CASSLSGGTGTTQYF
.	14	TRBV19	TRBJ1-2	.	TGTGCCAGTAGTATGGACCGCGGGGGCTATGGCTACACCTTC	CASSMDRGGYGYTF
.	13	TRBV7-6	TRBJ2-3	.	TGTGCCAGCAGCCCAAACGTAGGGGATACGCAGTATTTT	CASSPNVGDTQYF
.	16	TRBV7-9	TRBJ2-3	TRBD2	TGTGCCAGCAGCTTAGGACTAGCGGGGATCACAGATACGCAGTATTTT	CASSLGLAGITDTQYF
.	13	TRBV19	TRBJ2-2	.	TGTGCCAGTAACAAGGGAGTATCCGGGGAGCTGTTTTTT	CASNKGVSGELFF
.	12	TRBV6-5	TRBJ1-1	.	TGTGCCAGCAGTGCACAGAACACTGAAGCTTTCTTT	CASSAQNTEAFF
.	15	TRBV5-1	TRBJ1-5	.	TGCGCCAGCAGCTTGGGCGGGGCGGGCAATCAGCCCCAGCATTTT	CASSLGGAGNQPQHF
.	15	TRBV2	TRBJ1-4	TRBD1	TGTGCCAGCAGTGAGACAGGGGCCCGTAATGAAAAACTGTTTTTT	CASSETGARNEKLFF
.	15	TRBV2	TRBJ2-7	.	TGTGCCAGCAGTGAAGACTACAGGGTTCGCTACGAGCAGTACTTC	CASSEDYRVRYEQYF
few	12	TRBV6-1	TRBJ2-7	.	TGTGCCAGCAGTTCTCTGCGCACCGAGCAGTACTTC	CASSSLRTEQYF
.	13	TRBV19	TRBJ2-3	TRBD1	TGTGCCATTAAGGGACAGGGAACAGATACGCAGTATTTT	CAIKGQGTDTQYF
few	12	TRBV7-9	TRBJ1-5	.	TGTGCCAGCAGCTTGCGGGACACCAACCAGCATTTT	CASSLRDTNQHF
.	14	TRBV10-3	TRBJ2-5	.	TGTGCCATCAGTCGAGGGGGGGGCGAGGAGACCCAGTACTTC	CAISRGGGEETQYF
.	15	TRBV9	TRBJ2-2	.	TGTGCCAGCAGCGTAGAAGGATCCTACACCGGGGAGCTGTTTTTT	CASSVEGSYTGELFF
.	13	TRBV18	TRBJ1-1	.	TGTGCCAGCCGGATTGGGGAAAACACTGAAGCTTTCTTT	CASRIGENTEAFF
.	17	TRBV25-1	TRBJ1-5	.	TGTGCCAGCAGTGAATCCCGAGGCAGGGGAGGGGACCAGCCCCAGCATTTT	CASSESRGRGGDQPQHF
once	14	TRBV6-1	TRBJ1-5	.	TGTGCCAGCAGTGGAACAACGCATGGTCAGCCCCAGCATTTT	CASSGTTHGQPQHF
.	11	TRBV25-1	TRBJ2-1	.	TGTGCCAGCAGGGGCTTCAATGAGCAGTTCTTC	CASRGFNEQFF
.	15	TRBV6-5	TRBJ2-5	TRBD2	TGTGCCAGCAGGCGGACTAGAGATGGGGGAGAGACCCAGTACTTC	CASRRTRDGGETQYF
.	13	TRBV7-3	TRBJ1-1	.	TGTGCCAGCAGCCCAGACCAGGGGATGGAAGCTTTCTTT	CASSPDQGMEAFF
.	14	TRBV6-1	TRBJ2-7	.	TGTGCCAGCAGCGGTAACAGGAATCTGGGTTCGACGTACTTC	CASSGNRNLGSTYF
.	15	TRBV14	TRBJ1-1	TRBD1	TGTGCCAGCAGCCGTACAGGGGGCTTTAGGACTGAAGCTTTCTTT	CASSRTGGFRTEAFF
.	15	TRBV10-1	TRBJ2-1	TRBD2	TGCGCCAGCAGTGAGGAGAGCGGGGGGGCCAATGAGCAGTTCTTC	CASSEESGGANEQFF
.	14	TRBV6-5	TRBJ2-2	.	TGTGCCAGCTCAGGCAGGTTGAACACCGGGGAGCTGTTTTTT	CASSGRLNTGELFF
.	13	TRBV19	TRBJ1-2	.	TGTGCCACCTCCGGGACACCAGACTATGGCTACACCTTC	CATSGTPDYGYTF
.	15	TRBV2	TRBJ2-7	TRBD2	TGTGCCAGCACCCGTAGCGGGGGAGGGGGCTACGAGCAGTACTTC	CASTRSGGGGYEQYF